Following are 25 T cell receptor beta chains from one sample sequenced in a study of blood T cell repertoires in COVID-19 (dated by TCRdb to about 2020). Receptor libraries were prepared by the immunoSEQ multiplex PCR assay. TCRdb retrieved this table from immuneACCESS and kept in-frame rearrangements only. Not all clones are present; in checked studies, unresolved V genes account for under half, and no reason is known for the remainder. This sample has some 50,000 clones in its table, and roughly two thirds of those were observed once. The ten largest account for roughly 9.6% of the sample. Sequenced input: peripheral blood. The receptors derive from a woman in her seventies with acute or convalescent COVID-19.

The chain has TRBV29-1 and TRBJ2-3, with 8 bases fitting TRBD1. The germline V gene has CDR1 SQVTM and CDR2 ANQGSEA. The ends lost 6 bases at V and 1 base at J; junction bases unmatched: 6. The CDR3 covers 14 residues. CDR3 nucleotide sequence: TGCAGCGTGAGGGACAGGTCTCGCACAGATACGCAGTATTTT. Amino acid sequence: CSVRDRSRTDTQYF.

A few counts support this clone. The gene calls are TRBV2 and TRBJ2-7; 10 bases align to TRBD2. Germline CDR1 SNHLY, CDR2 FYNNEI. V shed 3 bases, J shed 3 bases, and the junction held 5 bases outside the gene matches. There are 15 residues in the CDR3. The CDR3 bases are TGTGCCAGCAGTGATCGAAGCGGGGGGGTCTACGAGCAGTACTTC. It codes for CASSDRSGGVYEQYF.

The chain combines TRBV28 with TRBJ2-3; D is uncertain. The CDR3 runs 15 residues. In germline, CDR1 is MDHEN, CDR2 SYDVKM. Trimming cost V 5 bases and J 1 base, with 13 bases left between them. The CDR3 nucleotides read TGTGCCAGCAGTGATCGGTCTTCGGGCACAGATACGCAGTATTTT. Encoded protein: CASSDRSSGTDTQYF.

The CDR3 coding sequence is TGTGCCAGCAGCCAAAGGGGCTCGGGGGCCAACGTCCTGACTTTC. Amino acid sequence: CASSQRGSGANVLTF. The chain has TRBV3-1 (or the pseudogene TRBV3-2) and TRBJ2-6, with a possible D match to TRBD1 (5 bases). Trimming shortened V by 2 bases and J by 4 bases, and 9 bases separated the two germline ends. Germline V gene sequence: CDR1 LGHDT, CDR2 YNNKEL (reference sequence). CDR3 length: 15 amino acids.

The chain is built from TRBV11-2 and TRBJ2-2, with a possible D match to TRBD2 (6 bases). This CDR3 has 16 residues. Germline-derived CDR1 and CDR2 are SGHAT and FQNNGV. Trimming shortened V by 5 bases and J by 1 base, and 14 bases separated the two germline ends. CDR3 amino acids: CASSAGTRWNTGELFF. The CDR3 DNA reads as TGTGCCAGCAGCGCCGGGACTCGCTGGAACACCGGGGAGCTGTTTTTT. The entire variable domain, with the rest obtained from reference TRBV11-2 and TRBJ2-2, is as follows: EAGVAQSPRYKIIEKRQSVAFWCNPISGHATLYWYQQILGQGPKLLIQFQNNGVVDDSQLPKDRFSAERLKGVDSTLKIQPAKLEDSAVYLCASSAGTRWNTGELFFGEGSRLTVL.

The genes are TRBV11-2 and TRBJ1-3; no clear D. Germline V CDR1 and CDR2: SGHAT, FQNNGV. The V end was cut by 6 bases, the J end by 4 bases, with 10 bases between. The CDR3 consists of 13 residues. In DNA, the CDR3 is TGTGCCAGCAGTCACAGCGGGGGAAACACCATATATTTT. This codes for CASSHSGGNTIYF.

The rearrangement joins TRBV24-1 to TRBJ2-1; TRBD2 agrees at 8 bases. The J segment lost 3 bases and the V segment lost 3 bases, leaving 6 bases of the junction unmatched. The CDR3 totals 16 residues. Germline V gene lookup returns CDR1 KGHDR and CDR2 SFDVKD. CDR3 coding DNA: TGTGCCACCAGTGATCCGGGACTAGGAGGCTACAATGAGCAGTTCTTC. As protein: CATSDPGLGGYNEQFF.

In nucleotides, the CDR3 is TGTGCCAGCCTATGGGGGCAGGGAAGAAGGGGCTACACCTTC. Protein: CASLWGQGRRGYTF. The chain employs TRBV7-2 and TRBJ1-2, with a possible D match to TRBD1 (6 bases). V lost 8 bases, J lost 8 bases, and 21 bases lay in between. The CDR3 extends over 14 amino acids. From germline, CDR1 is SGHTA and CDR2 FQGNSA.

The chain joins TRBV2 to TRBJ2-3; TRBD1 matches at 10 bases. Per the germline V gene, CDR1 is SNHLY and CDR2 is FYNNEI. The CDR3 has 18 amino acids. Losses at the gene ends were 2 bases for V and 4 bases for J; bases not matched to a gene: 12. CDR3 sequence: CASSESGLGTGEADTQYF. The CDR3 DNA is TGTGCCAGCAGTGAAAGTGGGTTGGGGACAGGGGAGGCAGATACGCAGTATTTT.

The CDR3 sequence: CATIAGAADTQYF. The CDR3 nucleotides are TGTGCCACCATAGCGGGAGCGGCCGATACGCAGTATTTT. The V call is TRBV28, the J call TRBJ2-3; 9 nucleotides agree with TRBD2. This CDR3 contains 13 residues. Germline assignment: CDR1 MDHEN and CDR2 SYDVKM. The V segment lost 10 bases and the J segment 6 bases; nucleotides outside the gene matches: 8.

The chain carries TRBV27 and TRBJ1-6; possibly TRBD1 for D (6 bases). The CDR3 is 18 amino acids. CDR1 MNHEY and CDR2 SMNVEV come from the germline V gene (reference sequence). Trimming left V 1 base short and J 7 bases short, with 20 bases between. This chain's CDR3 is CASSLYPPTGLFNSPLHF. The CDR3 nucleotides are TGTGCCAGCAGTTTATACCCCCCAACAGGGTTGTTCAATTCACCCCTCCACTTT.

This chain joins TRBV4-3 and TRBJ1-6; no firm D call. V gave up 3 bases and J gave up 0 bases, with 6 bases separating them. The CDR3 totals 15 residues. Looked up from germline, CDR1 is LGHNA and CDR2 is YSLEER. The CDR3: CASSHVSSYNSPLHF. The CDR3 coding sequence is TGCGCCAGCAGCCACGTTAGCTCCTATAATTCACCCCTCCACTTT.

The V call is TRBV5-4, the J call TRBJ2-1; a weak D match, TRBD2 (8 bases). The V and J ends lost 4 bases and 8 bases respectively, with 25 bases between them. This CDR3 contains 17 residues. Germline CDR1 is SGHNT and CDR2 is YYREEE (reference sequence). CDR3 nucleotide sequence: TGTGCCAGCAGCCTCAGGGGGAGCGGGGGCCGCCGGTATGAGCAGTTCTTC. Protein: CASSLRGSGGRRYEQFF.

Remarks on this clone: Its ends do not fully match the called genes, so a read error is possible. This chain connects TRBV6-1 to TRBJ2-5; TRBD2 matches at 9 bases. The germline CDR1 and CDR2 sequences are MNHNS and SASEGT. This CDR3 has 15 amino acids. CDR3 in amino acids: CASSEGAAGGETQYF. The CDR3 nucleotides are TGTGCCAGCAGCGAAGGGGCGGCGGGAGGGGAGACCCAGTACTTC.

The genes are TRBV9 and TRBJ2-5; 9 bases agree with TRBD2. The CDR3 is made up of 15 amino acids. J lost 5 bases, V lost 0 bases, and 5 bases had no gene match. Germline V gene data show CDR1 as SGDLS and CDR2 as YYNGEE. The CDR3 region has the DNA TGTGCCAGCAGCGTAGGGGGTAGCGGGAGTGAGACCCAGTACTTC. Encoded protein: CASSVGGSGSETQYF.

CDR3 nucleotide sequence: TGTGCCAGCAGCCCGGGACTAGCGGACAATGAGCAGTTCTTC. It translates to CASSPGLADNEQFF. The rearrangement links TRBV2 to TRBJ2-1, with 11 bases that match TRBD2. V gave up 6 bases and J gave up 5 bases; unmatched junction bases: 3. Germline V gene data show CDR1 as SNHLY and CDR2 as FYNNEI. The CDR3 is made up of 14 amino acids.

On this clone itself: Other nucleotide sequences in the sample specify the same CDR3. This sequence joins TRBV5-1 and TRBJ1-1; 9 nucleotides agree with TRBD1. Unmatched junction bases numbered 2, after V lost 3 bases and J lost 5 bases. The CDR3 has 13 amino acids. CDR1 SGHRS and CDR2 YFSETQ come from the germline V gene. CDR3 coding DNA: TGCGCCAGCAGCTCGGGACAGGGTACTGAAGCTTTCTTT. Translated, it gives CASSSGQGTEAFF.

This clone was observed once. The V call is TRBV4-3, the J call TRBJ2-5, with 11 bases fitting TRBD2. The germline CDR1 and CDR2 sequences are LGHNA and YSLEER. With V trimmed by 0 bases and J by 3 bases, 6 bases remained unmatched. This CDR3 is built from 17 residues. The CDR3 region is CASSQDPRLAGKETQYF. CDR3 in DNA: TGCGCCAGCAGCCAAGACCCGAGACTAGCGGGAAAAGAGACCCAGTACTTC.

The J gene is TRBJ2-2, the V gene TRBV28; D remains ambiguous. Germline V gene data show CDR1 as MDHEN and CDR2 as SYDVKM. The CDR3 sequence is 12 residues long. V lost 3 bases and J lost 6, with 5 bases in between. The CDR3 sequence: CASSFPAGELFF. The CDR3 coding sequence is TGTGCCAGCAGTTTCCCCGCCGGGGAGCTGTTTTTT.

This chain connects TRBV18 to TRBJ2-1; TRBD2 matches 8 bases. CDR3 length: 14 residues. The V gene end was trimmed by 3 bases and the J gene end by 8 bases; junction bases not matched to a gene: 6. Germline assignment: CDR1 KGHSH and CDR2 LQKENI. CDR3 loop: CASSPRREVYEQFF. CDR3 in DNA: TGTGCCAGCTCACCTCGGCGGGAGGTCTATGAGCAGTTCTTC.

V gene TRBV5-4 combines with J gene TRBJ2-5; 9 bases align to TRBD2. V was clipped by 3 bases and J by 5 bases; unmatched bases: 11. Germline lookup yields CDR1 SGHNT and CDR2 YYREEE (reference sequence). CDR3 length: 16 residues. The CDR3 region has the DNA TGTGCCAGCAGCTCGGGGGCTAGCGGGGCTCGGGAGACCCAGTACTTC. Its protein is CASSSGASGARETQYF. Variable domain in full (rest from reference TRBV5-4 and TRBJ2-5): ETGVTQSPTHLIKTRGQQVTLRCSSQSGHNTVSWYQQALGQGPQFIFQYYREEENGRGNFPPRFSGLQFPNYSSELNVNALELDDSALYLCASSSGASGARETQYFGPGTRLLVL.

This clone showed up just a few times. The genes are TRBV30 and TRBJ2-1; D may be TRBD1 (6 bases). V was pared by 5 bases and J by 4 bases, with 12 bases between. This CDR3 has 13 residues. Germline V gene data show CDR1 as GTSNPN and CDR2 as SVGIG (reference sequence). CDR3 loop: CAWDRSLYNEQFF. The DNA of the CDR3 is TGTGCCTGGGACAGGAGCCTTTACAATGAGCAGTTCTTC.

This clone was detected only a few times. V and J are TRBV13 and TRBJ2-5; 7 bases match TRBD2. This CDR3 spans 14 amino acids. V was clipped by 5 bases and J by 5 bases; unmatched bases: 8. Germline V gene data show CDR1 as PRHDT and CDR2 as FYEKMQ (reference sequence). CDR3 amino acids: CASSQRGSGETQYF. Here the CDR3 DNA reads TGTGCCAGCAGCCAACGAGGTAGCGGGGAGACCCAGTACTTC.

V is TRBV25-1 and J is TRBJ2-7; D not certain. The CDR3 is made up of 15 amino acids. V was cut by 5 bases and J by 5 bases, with 19 bases left in between. The germline V gene has CDR1 MGHDK and CDR2 SYGVNS. The CDR3 reads CASSFPLAESHEQYF. Written as DNA, the CDR3 is TGTGCCAGCAGTTTTCCTTTGGCGGAGTCCCACGAGCAGTACTTC.

The chain couples TRBV7-9 to TRBJ2-2; D remains ambiguous. Per the germline V gene, CDR1 is SEHNR and CDR2 is FQNEAQ (reference sequence). The CDR3 is made up of 15 amino acids. Trimming left V 6 bases short and J 4 bases short, with 15 bases between. The CDR3 here is CASRSSGGVTGELFF. The DNA of the CDR3 is TGTGCCAGCAGGTCGTCTGGCGGTGTCACCGGGGAGCTGTTTTTT.